What follows are 29 T cell receptor beta chains derived from one specimen sequenced in a study of T cells in Graves' hyperthyroidism and ophthalmopathy. Authors of the study amplified TCR beta CDR3 regions from RNA transcripts. A first-round RT-PCR of the TCR CDR3 used the HTBI primer set. TCRdb processed the multiplex PCR reads anew with MiXCR; each CDR3 protein has one entry. The data contain more than 350,000 distinct CDR3 sequences, 13% to 15% of them singletons. The material sequenced was blood. All receptors derive from a woman aged 55-75 years with Graves' ophthalmopathy.

This clonotype was found many times. The junction differs from germline at one of its ends, possibly a read error. V and J are TRBV12-3 or TRBV12-4 and TRBJ2-7; D gene uncertain. The CDR3 is 12 amino acids. DNA for the CDR3: TGTGCCAGCAGCTTAGGTAGGGACGAGCAGTACTTC. This codes for CASSLGRDEQYF.

The V gene is TRBV25-1, the J gene TRBJ2-5; maybe TRBD2 (7 bases). The CDR3 consists of 16 residues. Trimming pared 3 bases from V and 4 bases from J, leaving 18 bases between. CDR1 is MGHDK, CDR2 SYGVNS, per germline. This CDR3 reads CASSDNGGGVGETQYF. The CDR3 coding sequence is TGTGCCAGCAGTGATAATGGCGGGGGCGTCGGAGAGACCCAGTACTTC.

The chain recombines TRBV24-1 with TRBJ2-7; 8 bases are a match to TRBD2. V trimming: 5 bases; J trimming: 3 bases; junction bases outside the gene matches: 2. The germline gives CDR1 KGHDR, CDR2 SFDVKD. The CDR3 has 13 amino acids. CDR3 region: CATSGSGSYEQYF. The CDR3 region has the DNA TGTGCCACCAGTGGCAGCGGGAGCTACGAGCAGTACTTC.

The rearrangement links TRBV6-1 to TRBJ2-7, with 11 bases identical to TRBD2. Germline lookup yields CDR1 MNHNS and CDR2 SASEGT. This CDR3 spans 20 amino acids. V shed 6 bases, J shed 3 bases, and the junction held 22 bases outside the gene matches. CDR3 sequence reads: CASRNHGAYTSGRSNYEQYF. The CDR3 DNA reads as TGTGCCAGCAGGAACCACGGGGCCTACACTAGCGGGAGATCCAACTACGAGCAGTACTTC.

Many counts were recorded for this clonotype. This chain connects TRBV28 to TRBJ1-1; weak D call: TRBD1 (5 bases). V lost 5 bases, J lost 1 base, and 14 bases lay in between. The CDR3 sequence is 15 residues long. In germline, CDR1 is MDHEN, CDR2 SYDVKM. CDR3 in DNA: TGTGCCAGCAGTCCCCCGGCAGGGTGGAACACTGAAGCTTTCTTT. Residues: CASSPPAGWNTEAFF. The full variable domain, in which reference TRBV28 and TRBJ1-1 provide the parts outside the CDR3, is DVKVTQSSRYLVKRTGEKVFLECVQDMDHENMFWYRQDPGLGLRLIYFSYDVKMKEKGDIPEGYSVSREKKERFSLILESASTNQTSMYLCASSPPAGWNTEAFFGQGTRLTVV.

This clonotype was observed many times. V and J are TRBV7-2 and TRBJ2-5; D may be TRBD1 or TRBD2 (5 bases each). The V end lost 2 bases, the J end lost 2 bases, and 15 bases lay between the germline ends. The CDR3 length is 16 residues. Per the germline V gene, CDR1 is SGHTA and CDR2 is FQGNSA. CDR3 loop: CASSLNFGALQETQYF. CDR3 in DNA: TGTGCCAGCAGCTTAAACTTCGGGGCGCTTCAAGAGACCCAGTACTTC.

A few counts support this clonotype. The rearrangement joins TRBV2 to TRBJ2-7; no definite D call. Between the trimmed V and J ends, which lost 5 bases and 3 bases, there was a span of 11 bases. This CDR3 is built from 13 residues. In germline, CDR1 is SNHLY, CDR2 FYNNEI. In nucleotides, the CDR3 is TGTGCCAGCAGTCCAGTGGGTGACTACGAGCAGTACTTC. This encodes CASSPVGDYEQYF.

The chain combines TRBV20-1 with TRBJ2-5; 12 bases map to TRBD2. Germline values: CDR1 DFQATT, CDR2 SNEGSKA (reference sequence). The CDR3 spans 13 residues. J gave up 12 bases and V 6 bases, and 11 bases lay outside the gene matches. In DNA, the CDR3 is TGCAGTGCACGACTAGCGGGAGAATCCCGCGAGTACTTC. Translating gives CSARLAGESREYF.

A single count supports this clonotype. This chain uses TRBV28 with TRBJ1-3; D not certain. CDR3 length equals 14 residues. Germline loops: CDR1 MDHEN, CDR2 SYDVKM. Trimming shortened V by 7 bases and J by 0 bases, and 10 bases separated the two germline ends. Here the CDR3 DNA reads TGTGCCAGCATCATCAGCAACTCTGGAAACACCATATATTTT. Translating gives CASIISNSGNTIYF. The full variable domain, in which reference TRBV28 and TRBJ1-3 provide the parts outside the CDR3, is DVKVTQSSRYLVKRTGEKVFLECVQDMDHENMFWYRQDPGLGLRLIYFSYDVKMKEKGDIPEGYSVSREKKERFSLILESASTNQTSMYLCASIISNSGNTIYFGEGSWLTVV.

This chain joins TRBV6-2 or TRBV6-3 and TRBJ2-2; no clear D. Trimming shortened V by 7 bases and J by 8 bases, and 8 bases separated the two germline ends. The germline CDR1 and CDR2 sequences are MNHEY and SVGEGT. CDR3 length equals 11 residues. CDR3 bases: TGTGCCAGCATAGCCGCGGGGGAGCTGTTTTTT. Amino acid sequence: CASIAAGELFF.

This clonotype was seen ten or more times. As DNA, the CDR3 is TGCAGTGCTAGAGACCCCGCCTATGCCGGGAGTTTGAATGAGCAGTTCTTC. Translating gives CSARDPAYAGSLNEQFF. The chain carries TRBV20-1 and TRBJ2-1; a weak D match, TRBD2 (6 bases). Germline CDR1 reads DFQATT; CDR2 reads SNEGSKA (reference sequence). The CDR3 runs 17 residues. Trimming pared 0 bases from V and 7 bases from J, leaving 22 bases between.

This clonotype came up many times. The V call is TRBV5-1, the J call TRBJ2-3; 10 nucleotides match TRBD2. The germline V gene has CDR1 SGHRS and CDR2 YFSETQ. The CDR3 is 18 amino acids. V was pared by 3 bases and J by 2 bases, with 12 bases of the junction left unmatched. Here the CDR3 DNA reads TGCGCCAGCAGCTGGGGAGGACTAGCGGAGACTAACACAGATACGCAGTATTTT. Its protein is CASSWGGLAETNTDTQYF.

This rearrangement joins TRBV19 to TRBJ1-1; perhaps TRBD1 as D (5 bases). V lost 3 bases and J lost 1, with 12 bases in between. Germline CDR1 reads LNHDA; CDR2 reads SQIVND (reference sequence). There are 15 residues in the CDR3. For the CDR3, the DNA is TGTGCCAGTAGTATCTCCGGGGGGAAGAACACTGAAGCTTTCTTT. Residues: CASSISGGKNTEAFF.

This clonotype was seen a few times. This sequence joins TRBV18 and TRBJ2-7, with unresolved D. V lost 3 bases to trimming and J lost 5 bases, with 8 bases between them. From germline, CDR1 is KGHSH and CDR2 LQKENI. The CDR3 totals 12 residues. Here the CDR3 reads CASSPREDEQYF. CDR3 coding DNA: TGTGCCAGCTCACCCCGAGAGGACGAGCAGTACTTC.

This clonotype was observed a handful of times. The chain carries TRBV30 and TRBJ2-3; 7 nucleotides align to TRBD2. This CDR3 is 19 amino acids long. Unmatched junction bases numbered 17, after V lost 1 base and J lost 1 base. Germline V lookup: CDR1 GTSNPN, CDR2 SVGIG (reference sequence). In nucleotides, the CDR3 is TGTGCCTGGAGTGGGGGGGGGAGGGGAGGGACCTCTGGCACAGATACGCAGTATTTT. Amino acid sequence: CAWSGGGRGGTSGTDTQYF.

In its sample, this clonotype was seen many times. V usage is TRBV12-3 or TRBV12-4 and J usage is TRBJ1-3; no definite D call. CDR3 size: 15 residues. Trimming took 8 bases from V and 0 from J, leaving 14 bases between them. The CDR3 reads CASRWSSSSGNTIYF. For the CDR3, the DNA is TGTGCCAGCCGGTGGAGTAGTTCCTCTGGAAACACCATATATTTT.

There are many counts of this clonotype. V is TRBV3-1 and J is TRBJ2-7; the D gene is possibly TRBD1 (6 bases). CDR1 and CDR2 (germline): LGHDT, YNNKEL (reference sequence). Trimming pared 1 base from V and 3 bases from J, leaving 10 bases between. The CDR3 is 14 amino acids. The CDR3 reads CASSQGGGLYEQYF. In DNA form, the CDR3 reads TGTGCCAGCAGCCAAGGAGGGGGTCTCTACGAGCAGTACTTC.

As for this clonotype: Germline and junction disagree at one end, which may indicate a read error. This chain joins TRBV20-1 and TRBJ2-7, with 9 bases lining up with TRBD2. From germline, CDR1 is DFQATT and CDR2 SNEGSKA (reference sequence). This CDR3 region has 15 residues. DNA for the CDR3: TGCAGTGCCCCGTTGACTAGCGGATTTTCCTACGAGCAGCACTTC. Its protein product is CSAPLTSGFSYEQHF.

The rearrangement uses TRBV7-8 and TRBJ2-1; 9 bases fit TRBD2. Per the germline V gene, CDR1 is SGHVS and CDR2 is FQNEAQ. The CDR3 is 17 amino acids. Trimming cost V 5 bases and J 4 bases; bases outside gene matches: 12. CDR3 loop: CASSPRYAGGTYNEQFF. The CDR3 DNA reads TGTGCCAGCAGCCCCAGATATGCGGGAGGGACTTACAATGAGCAGTTCTTC.

In this sample, this clonotype turned up many times. V gene TRBV20-1 combines with J gene TRBJ2-5; 16 bases are a match to TRBD2. V was clipped by 0 bases and J by 4 bases; unmatched bases: 2. Germline lookup yields CDR1 DFQATT and CDR2 SNEGSKA (reference sequence). CDR3 size: 16 residues. CDR3 residues: CSARDGTSGRAETQYF. The CDR3 DNA sequence: TGCAGTGCTAGAGATGGGACTAGCGGGAGGGCAGAGACCCAGTACTTC.

Points on this clonotype: Mismatch with germline at one junction end may stem from a read error. This sequence joins TRBV5-1 and TRBJ2-5; TRBD2 agrees at 8 bases. Germline CDR1 is SGHRS and CDR2 is YFSETQ. This CDR3 contains 15 residues. The CDR3 loop is CASGHRGGMGETQYF. The CDR3 DNA sequence: TGTGCCAGCGGACACCGGGGGGGGATGGGTGAGACCCAGTACTTC.

This clonotype was detected only a few times. This rearrangement joins TRBV9 to TRBJ2-1; a weak D match, TRBD2 (6 bases). Germline loops: CDR1 SGDLS, CDR2 YYNGEE. The CDR3 spans 14 residues. V was shortened by 4 bases and J by 9 bases, with 17 bases between the two germline ends. The chain's CDR3 is CASSTGLSGGEQFF. CDR3 in DNA: TGTGCCAGCAGCACGGGACTCTCCGGGGGTGAGCAGTTCTTC.

This clonotype occurred many times. This chain uses TRBV20-1 with TRBJ2-1, with 12 bases lining up with TRBD2. V lost 5 bases to trimming and J lost 10 bases; unmatched junction nucleotides: 12. The CDR3 sequence is 15 residues long. From germline, CDR1 is DFQATT and CDR2 SNEGSKA (reference sequence). This CDR3 is CSAGSGLAGLNEQFF. The CDR3 DNA reads as TGCAGTGCTGGATCCGGACTAGCGGGACTTAACGAGCAGTTCTTC.

This chain connects TRBV5-1 to TRBJ2-3; maybe TRBD1 (6 bases). In germline, CDR1 is SGHRS, CDR2 YFSETQ. The CDR3 is made up of 17 amino acids. Trimming pared 0 bases from V and 2 bases from J, leaving 16 bases between. As DNA, the CDR3 is TGCGCCAGCAGCTTGGTCATCAGGGGCTCCTCCACAGATACGCAGTATTTT. The encoded protein is CASSLVIRGSSTDTQYF. Variable domain in full (rest from reference TRBV5-1 and TRBJ2-3): KAGVTQTPRYLIKTRGQQVTLSCSPISGHRSVSWYQQTPGQGLQFLFEYFSETQRNKGNFPGRFSGRQFSNSRSEMNVSTLELGDSALYLCASSLVIRGSSTDTQYFGPGTRLTVL.

This clonotype was seen ten or more times. This chain uses TRBV28 with TRBJ2-1; D call uncertain. V lost 3 bases to trimming and J lost 7 bases, with 22 bases between them. The germline CDR1 and CDR2 sequences are MDHEN and SYDVKM. This CDR3 comprises 17 residues. DNA of the CDR3: TGTGCCAGCAGTTTCCCCCAGGCAGGCTTGGGTCGAAATGAGCAGTTCTTC. Translated, it gives CASSFPQAGLGRNEQFF.

This clonotype was picked up many times. The chain uses TRBV6-2 or TRBV6-3 and TRBJ2-7; 7 bases fit TRBD1. Germline assignment: CDR1 MNHEY and CDR2 SVGEGT. J was trimmed by 7 bases and V by 4 bases; bases with no gene match: 10. This CDR3 has 14 residues. CDR3 region: CASSSSGTDVEQYF. DNA for the CDR3: TGTGCCAGCAGTTCCTCCGGGACAGACGTAGAGCAGTACTTC.

There are many counts of this clonotype. The chain is built from TRBV7-8 and TRBJ2-3; TRBD2 agrees at 12 bases. In germline, CDR1 is SGHVS, CDR2 FQNEAQ. Unmatched junction bases numbered 5, after V lost 5 bases and J lost 2 bases. The CDR3 has 16 amino acids. CDR3 sequence reads: CASSLTSGRYTDTQYF. CDR3 bases: TGTGCCAGCAGCCTAACTAGCGGGAGGTACACAGATACGCAGTATTTT.

Ten or more counts support this clonotype. The gene calls are TRBV2 and TRBJ1-5; 10 nucleotides match TRBD1. The V gene end was trimmed by 6 bases and the J gene end by 4 bases; junction bases not matched to a gene: 6. The CDR3 loop spans 15 amino acids. The germline V gene has CDR1 SNHLY and CDR2 FYNNEI. The CDR3 region is CASRRDRGQNQPQHF. The CDR3 DNA reads as TGTGCCAGCAGGAGGGACAGGGGTCAAAATCAGCCCCAGCATTTT.

Of note for this clonotype: A read error is possible here, since a much larger clone lies one base away. The rearrangement links TRBV10-2 to TRBJ2-5; the D is unclear. This CDR3 comprises 14 residues. V was pared by 5 bases and J by 6 bases, with 16 bases between. Germline lookup yields CDR1 WSHSY and CDR2 SAAADI. CDR3 residues: CASSTVAPAKTQYF. The CDR3 DNA reads TGCGCCAGCAGTACGGTTGCACCTGCGAAGACCCAGTACTTC.